This T cell receptor beta chain comes out of a study of somatic mutations in cytotoxic T cells in rheumatoid arthritis (dated by TCRdb to the late 2010s). The study in broad terms: Peripheral blood (30 ml EDTA) was collected from patients immediately after diagnosis and before any treatment began. Sorted V beta1+ cells also underwent TCRB sequencing, and some V beta antibody-stained T-cell populations were flow-sorted at nearly 100% purity on a FACSAria II or Sony SH800. Whether expanded CD8+ T-cell clones in untreated, newly diagnosed rheumatoid arthritis carry somatic mutations was the study question, and clonality was characterized with TCRB deep sequencing. For 55 to 70 rheumatoid arthritis patients and more than 15 healthy controls, TCRB deep sequencing was carried out. Median age was essentially the same in the patient group and the control group.

Flow cytometry confirmed the purity of CD4+ and CD8+ cells that had been isolated by positive magnetic bead selection on an AutoMACS. Clonal expansions were first screened by flow cytometry with a TCR V beta antibody panel, then characterized by TCRB deep sequencing of sorted CD8+ fractions. Ficoll-Paque PLUS density gradient separation was used to isolate peripheral blood mononuclear cells. DNA from CD4-enriched, CD8-enriched or PBMC samples was extracted using Nucleospin Tissue or Tissue XS kits and then quantified on a Qubit 2.0 fluorometer. Including cysteine and phenylalanine, the CDR3 has 18 amino acids. CDR3 DNA is the only sequence kept; it has 54 bases, read in frame from the first base. V has 3 bases trimmed and J has 6 bases trimmed; junction bases matching no gene number 12. The germline V gene gives CDR1 as MDHEN and CDR2 as SYDVKM. Genomic DNA underwent TCRB CDR3 sequencing using the immunoSEQ assay. The source study handled its data this way. Published virus-specific TCRB sequences were compared with patient CD8+ clones larger than 1%, and only a few matches were found. Analyses were restricted to productive TCRB rearrangements. A clone was defined by a unique TCRB CDR3 sequence, and clonality was computed as a productive clonality index based on Shannon entropy. To calculate repertoire overlap between two samples, the template counts of each clone were considered relative to each sample's total templates. A correlation with a Spearman r of more than 0.6 was found between V-gene usage by flow cytometry and V-gene usage by TCRB sequencing. In TCRdb, the immuneACCESS table is reduced to in-frame sequences with V and J assigned. These tables do not hold every clone; where another copy was compared, an unresolved V gene accounts for under half, and the others remain unexplained. The V and J calls and clone size are taken from that table; D and trimming were inferred from the DNA. For this sample there are more than 4,500 clones; about 82% appear just once. The ten largest make up roughly half of the sample.

Study-wide findings and limitations: The antigen targets of the expanded CD8+ clones were unknown, and absence from virus-specific databases did not rule out viral specificity. CD8+ T-cell clonality did not differ significantly between rheumatoid arthritis patients and age-matched healthy controls. CD8+ clonality increased with age in patients (Spearman r of about 0.49) but not in healthy controls. The largest CD8+ clone made up more than 20% of CD8+ cells in about an eighth of the roughly 65 patients, and blood and synovial fluid shared several identical CD8+ TCRB sequences. No adjustment for multiple comparisons was made for the slight TRBV07 underrepresentation in patients.

As to this clone: There is no known antigen for this receptor. Base qualities are not provided; no much larger clone lies one nucleotide away.

The chain is assembled from TRBV28 and TRBJ2-1; TRBD2 aligns with 12 central bases. The sequencing sample was made of CD8+ T cells sorted from blood. This clonotype was obtained from a woman between 45 and 60 years old with rheumatoid arthritis. The CDR3 has the sequence CASSLGLAGGPGRNEQFF. The nucleotides are TGTGCCAGCAGTTTGGGTCTAGCGGGGGGGCCTGGGCGCAATGAGCAGTTCTTC.